The sequence of this TCR beta chain was determined in a study of blood T cell repertoires in COVID-19. Study-level information: Sources were T cells, B-cell-depleted T cells, or PBMCs; the material itself was cDNA or gDNA.

CDR1 LNHDA and CDR2 SQIVND come from the germline V gene (reference sequence). The CDR3 totals 16 residues. The V gene lost 3 bases and the J gene lost 0 bases, with 11 bases spanning the gap. This clone occurred once. Data came from immunoSEQ multiplex PCR; TCRdb stores just in-frame clones and leaves some out. Counted here are around 150,000 clones, 85% to 95% occurring once; the ten biggest clones make up 1.5% to 2.5%. The sample consisted of peripheral blood. The sequence came from an older woman with COVID-19, enrolled during active disease. J is TRBJ1-4 and V is TRBV19; no firm D call. Written as DNA, the CDR3 is TGTGCCAGTAGTATTATGAGCGGGGCAACTAATGAAAAACTGTTTTTT. It yields the protein CASSIMSGATNEKLFF.